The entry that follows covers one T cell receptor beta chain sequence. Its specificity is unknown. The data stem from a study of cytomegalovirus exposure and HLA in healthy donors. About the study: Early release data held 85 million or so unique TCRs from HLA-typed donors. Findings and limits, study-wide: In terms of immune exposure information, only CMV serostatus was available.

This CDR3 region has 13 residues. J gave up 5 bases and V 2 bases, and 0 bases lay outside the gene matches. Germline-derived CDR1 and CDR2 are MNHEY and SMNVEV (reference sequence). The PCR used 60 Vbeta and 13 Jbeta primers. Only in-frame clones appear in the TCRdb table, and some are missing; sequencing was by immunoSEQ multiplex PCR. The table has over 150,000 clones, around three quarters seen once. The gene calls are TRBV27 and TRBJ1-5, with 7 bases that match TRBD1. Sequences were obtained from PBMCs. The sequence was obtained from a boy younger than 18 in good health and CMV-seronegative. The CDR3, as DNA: TGTGCCAGCAGTTTACAGGGGGATCAGCCCCAGCATTTT. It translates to CASSLQGDQPQHF.